Below are 17 T cell receptor beta chains sequenced from a single sample in a study of beta chain features in type 1 diabetes. Study-wide findings and caveats: Shortening of TCRB CDR3s, moderate but significant, appeared in all four CD4+ subsets of Type 1 diabetes patients.

The antigens these receptors bind are not known. What was sequenced were expressed TCRB transcripts, since all of the isolated RNA had been reverse transcribed. The data were produced by immunoSEQ multiplex PCR, yet TCRdb's version contains in-frame clones alone and is incomplete. Of fewer than 300,000 clones listed, around 21% were seen once; the top ten hold 0.028%. Sequencing input: naive CD4+ T cells from blood. These receptors all stem from a woman in her thirties or forties with type 1 diabetes.

In this sample, this clone turned up a few times. This chain connects TRBV20-1 to TRBJ2-7, with D uncertain. V gave up 3 bases and J gave up 5 bases, with 8 bases separating them. Germline-derived CDR1 and CDR2 are DFQATT and SNEGSKA (reference sequence). This CDR3 has 11 residues. In DNA form, the CDR3 reads TGCAGTGCTAGGCCTCCGGACGAGCAGTACTTC. It yields the protein CSARPPDEQYF.

The V gene is TRBV11-3, the J gene TRBJ2-3; 12 bases match TRBD2. Germline values: CDR1 SGHNT, CDR2 YENEEA. V lost 5 bases to trimming and J lost 5 bases; unmatched junction nucleotides: 8. The length of the CDR3 is 16 residues. CDR3 DNA sequence: TGTGCCAGCAGCCCTGGACTAGCGGGGATCCTAGATACGCAGTATTTT. Protein: CASSPGLAGILDTQYF.

This clone was counted between two and nine times. The chain employs TRBV29-1 and TRBJ2-3, with D unresolved. Germline V lookup: CDR1 SQVTM, CDR2 ANQGSEA. V was pared by 7 bases and J by 2 bases, with 4 bases between. This CDR3 has 10 amino acids. The CDR3 DNA reads as TGCAGCGGGGCCACAGATACGCAGTATTTT. Amino acids: CSGATDTQYF.

There are a few counts of this clone. The CDR3 region has the DNA TGCAGCGTTGGGGGCCCTAGCGGGAGAAACCCCTACGAGCAGTACTTC. Translated, it gives CSVGGPSGRNPYEQYF. V gene TRBV29-1 combines with J gene TRBJ2-7, with 10 bases matching TRBD2. This CDR3 region has 16 residues. V shed 4 bases and J 2 bases; nucleotides not matched to a gene: 11. CDR1 SQVTM and CDR2 ANQGSEA come from the germline V gene.

This sequence joins TRBV5-4 and TRBJ2-3; D ambiguous. Germline V gives CDR1 SGHNT, CDR2 YYREEE (reference sequence). V was clipped by 3 bases and J by 0 bases, with 5 bases between them. This CDR3 has 13 amino acids. CDR3 sequence (DNA): TGTGCCAGCAGCTCCCCGAGCACAGATACGCAGTATTTT. Amino acid sequence: CASSSPSTDTQYF.

This chain uses TRBV5-5 with TRBJ1-5; 8 bases are a match to TRBD1. Germline values: CDR1 SGHKS, CDR2 YYEKEE (reference sequence). The V and J ends lost 4 bases and 3 bases, in that order; junction bases with no gene match: 9. The CDR3 is made up of 16 amino acids. The CDR3 loop is CASSLWGTGLNQPQHF. CDR3 bases: TGTGCCAGCAGCCTATGGGGGACAGGACTCAATCAGCCCCAGCATTTT.

A single count supports this clone. This chain links TRBV5-1 with TRBJ1-6, with 11 bases aligning to TRBD1. This CDR3 comprises 16 residues. From germline, CDR1 is SGHRS and CDR2 YFSETQ. V dropped 0 bases and J dropped 9; count of bases not matched to a gene: 5. The CDR3 region has the DNA TGCGCCAGCAGCTTGGGTGGACAGGGGGCTGTTTCACCCCTCCACTTT. Translated: CASSLGGQGAVSPLHF.

The V call is TRBV29-1, the J call TRBJ1-1; 8 nucleotides agree with TRBD1. The V gene end was trimmed by 7 bases and the J gene end by 4 bases; junction bases not matched to a gene: 5. Germline-derived CDR1 and CDR2 are SQVTM and ANQGSEA. This CDR3 contains 12 residues. CDR3 amino acids: CSGTGRGTEAFF. The CDR3 bases are TGCAGCGGGACAGGGAGGGGCACTGAAGCTTTCTTT.

This clone was detected a few times. This rearrangement joins TRBV28 to TRBJ1-2; 7 bases are shared with TRBD1. CDR1 is MDHEN, CDR2 SYDVKM, per germline. After removal of 7 bases from V and 6 bases from J, the junction contained 8 bases not matched to a gene. The CDR3 is 13 residues long. The CDR3 DNA is TGTGCCAGCATCTCCCAGGGGGATGATGGCTACACCTTC. This sequence encodes CASISQGDDGYTF.

This clone has just a few counts. V is TRBV5-1 and J is TRBJ2-2; D gene ambiguous. Germline CDR1 SGHRS, CDR2 YFSETQ. V was cut by 7 bases and J by 6 bases, with 10 bases left in between. This CDR3 spans 12 amino acids. Here the CDR3 reads CASSPVAGELFF. For the CDR3, the DNA is TGCGCCAGCTCTCCTGTTGCCGGGGAGCTGTTTTTT.

The V call is TRBV29-1, the J call TRBJ1-2; D may be TRBD1 (5 bases). From germline, CDR1 is SQVTM and CDR2 ANQGSEA. The CDR3 covers 16 residues. The V end was cut by 4 bases, the J end by 0 bases, with 18 bases between. CDR3 coding DNA: TGCAGCGTTGTATCGGAGGGTGGGACCGCTAACTATGGCTACACCTTC. Translating gives CSVVSEGGTANYGYTF.

There are a few counts of this clone. This chain links TRBV2 with TRBJ2-3; D possibly corresponds to TRBD1 (6 bases). CDR3 size: 15 residues. In germline, CDR1 is SNHLY, CDR2 FYNNEI. Trimming shortened V by 3 bases and J by 3 bases, and 13 bases separated the two germline ends. The CDR3 DNA reads as TGTGCCAGCAGTGACGGGCCAGGGGTGACAGATACGCAGTATTTT. It codes for CASSDGPGVTDTQYF.

This clone was observed a single time. The chain is built from TRBV28 and TRBJ2-3, with D perhaps TRBD1 (5 bases). The CDR3 totals 13 residues. Germline assignment: CDR1 MDHEN and CDR2 SYDVKM. With 11 bases removed from V and 7 bases from J, the gap between germline ends came to 19 bases. The CDR3 DNA sequence: TGTGCCGGACGAACTCAGGGTGGGAATACGCAGTATTTT. Amino acids: CAGRTQGGNTQYF.

The chain carries TRBV4-3 and TRBJ2-7, with 7 positions matching TRBD2. The CDR3 extends over 14 amino acids. With V trimmed by 3 bases and J by 0 bases, 2 bases remained unmatched. Germline loops: CDR1 LGHNA, CDR2 YSLEER. CDR3 sequence: CASSQTSTSYEQYF. In DNA, the CDR3 is TGCGCCAGCAGCCAGACTAGCACCTCCTACGAGCAGTACTTC.

This clone was counted a few times. The V and J genes are TRBV29-1 and TRBJ2-3, with D possibly being TRBD1 (5 bases). This CDR3 is built from 17 residues. The germline CDR1 and CDR2 sequences are SQVTM and ANQGSEA. With 4 bases removed from V and 6 bases from J, the gap between germline ends came to 26 bases. As DNA, the CDR3 is TGCAGCGTTGGTAGGATAGGACAATGGAAGCCGACGGATACGCAGTATTTT. Its translation: CSVGRIGQWKPTDTQYF.

The table lists this clone with a few counts. The rearrangement joins TRBV28 to TRBJ2-7; TRBD2 might be the D (5 bases). The V end lost 2 bases, the J end lost 1 base, and 6 bases lay between the germline ends. The germline CDR1 and CDR2 sequences are MDHEN and SYDVKM. CDR3 length equals 13 residues. The chain's CDR3 is CASSLRTSYEQYF. The CDR3 region has the DNA TGTGCCAGCAGTTTAAGGACTTCCTACGAGCAGTACTTC.

V is TRBV5-1 and J is TRBJ2-5, with 7 bases identical to TRBD1. Germline CDR1 SGHRS, CDR2 YFSETQ. The CDR3 has 15 amino acids. V shed 2 bases, J shed 5 bases, and the junction held 9 bases outside the gene matches. The CDR3 loop reads CASSFGTVERETQYF. The CDR3 DNA is TGCGCCAGCAGCTTCGGGACAGTGGAGAGGGAGACCCAGTACTTC.